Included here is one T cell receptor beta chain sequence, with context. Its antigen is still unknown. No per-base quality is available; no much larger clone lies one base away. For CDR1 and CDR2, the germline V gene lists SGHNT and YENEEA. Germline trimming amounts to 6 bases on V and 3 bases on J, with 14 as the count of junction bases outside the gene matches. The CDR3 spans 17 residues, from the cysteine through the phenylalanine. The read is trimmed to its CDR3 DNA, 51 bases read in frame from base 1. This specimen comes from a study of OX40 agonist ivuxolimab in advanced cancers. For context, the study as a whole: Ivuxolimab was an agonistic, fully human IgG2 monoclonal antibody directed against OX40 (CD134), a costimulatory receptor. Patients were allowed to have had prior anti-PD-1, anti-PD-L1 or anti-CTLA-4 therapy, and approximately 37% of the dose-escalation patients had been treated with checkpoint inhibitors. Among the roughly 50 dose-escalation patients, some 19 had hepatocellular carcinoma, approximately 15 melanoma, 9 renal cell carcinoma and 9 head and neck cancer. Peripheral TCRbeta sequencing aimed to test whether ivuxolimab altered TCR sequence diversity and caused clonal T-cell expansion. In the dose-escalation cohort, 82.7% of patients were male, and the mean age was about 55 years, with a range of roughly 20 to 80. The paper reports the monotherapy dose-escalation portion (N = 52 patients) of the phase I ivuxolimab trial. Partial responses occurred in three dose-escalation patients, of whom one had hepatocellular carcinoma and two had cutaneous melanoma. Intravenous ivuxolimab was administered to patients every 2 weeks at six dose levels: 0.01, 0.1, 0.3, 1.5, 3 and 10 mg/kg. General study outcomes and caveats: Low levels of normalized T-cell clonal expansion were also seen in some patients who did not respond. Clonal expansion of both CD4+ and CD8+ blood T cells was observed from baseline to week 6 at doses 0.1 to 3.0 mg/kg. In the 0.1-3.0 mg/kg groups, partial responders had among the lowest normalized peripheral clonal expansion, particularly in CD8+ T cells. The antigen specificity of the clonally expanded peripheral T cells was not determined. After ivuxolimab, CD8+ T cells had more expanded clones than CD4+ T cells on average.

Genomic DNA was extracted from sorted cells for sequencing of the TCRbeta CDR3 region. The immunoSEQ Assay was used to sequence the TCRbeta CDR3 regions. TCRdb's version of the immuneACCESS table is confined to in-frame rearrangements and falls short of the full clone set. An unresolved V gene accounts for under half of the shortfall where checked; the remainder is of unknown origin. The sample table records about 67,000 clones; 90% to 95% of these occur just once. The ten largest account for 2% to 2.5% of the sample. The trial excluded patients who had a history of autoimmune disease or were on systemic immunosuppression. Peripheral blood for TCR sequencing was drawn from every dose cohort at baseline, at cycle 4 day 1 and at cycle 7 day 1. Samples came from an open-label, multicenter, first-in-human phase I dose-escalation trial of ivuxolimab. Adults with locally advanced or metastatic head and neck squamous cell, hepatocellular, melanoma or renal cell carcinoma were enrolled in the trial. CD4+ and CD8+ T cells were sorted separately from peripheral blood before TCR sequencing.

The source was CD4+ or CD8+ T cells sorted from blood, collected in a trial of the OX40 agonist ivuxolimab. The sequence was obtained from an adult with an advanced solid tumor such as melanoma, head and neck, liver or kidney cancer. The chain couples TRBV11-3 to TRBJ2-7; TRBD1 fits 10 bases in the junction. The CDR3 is CASRGGVPGQGYYEQYF. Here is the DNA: TGTGCCAGCAGGGGAGGGGTTCCGGGACAGGGGTACTACGAGCAGTACTTC.